The rows below give T cell receptor beta chains drawn from one sample of a study of technical replicates of blood from a handful of donors. Data came from immunoSEQ multiplex PCR; TCRdb stores just in-frame clones and leaves some out. The data hold 65,000 to 85,000 clones, with around 92% observed a single time. The sample taken for sequencing was T cells isolated from PBMCs. Receptor source: a human donor in good health. Each CDR3 is given with its conserved first and last residue. Fields, in order: V gene, D gene, J gene, CDR3 protein. D genes are given only for firm matches.

TRBV7-9	-	TRBJ1-2	CASSLTTGENYGYTF
TRBV11-3	-	TRBJ2-2	CASSLARAGELFF
TRBV25-1	-	TRBJ2-1	CASSESRGRSYNEQFF
TRBV6-1	TRBD1	TRBJ1-2	CASGQGAADYGYTF
TRBV27	-	TRBJ1-2	CASSFNRNYGYTF
TRBV6-5	-	TRBJ2-3	CASSYEGSRDTQYF
TRBV6-6	TRBD2	TRBJ2-1	CASSYAGGKDNEQFF
TRBV9	TRBD1	TRBJ1-5	CASSANPGQGSNQPQHF
TRBV28	-	TRBJ2-3	CASTKASTDTQYF
TRBV10-3	TRBD1	TRBJ1-1	CAISQGAVTEAFF
TRBV5-1	TRBD2	TRBJ2-7	CASSLVYSGSKDEQYF
TRBV4-3	-	TRBJ1-1	CASSQVADLKAEAFF
TRBV13	-	TRBJ1-5	CASSLQGSNQPQHF
TRBV7-3	-	TRBJ1-1	CASSFGRGSTEAFF
TRBV7-3	TRBD2	TRBJ2-3	CASSFRREVADTQYF
TRBV7-3	-	TRBJ2-2	CASSLFGLGSGELFF
TRBV6-1	-	TRBJ1-4	CASRKGEKLFF
TRBV9	-	TRBJ1-1	CASSVGADRNTEAFF
TRBV4-1	-	TRBJ1-5	CASSLGLGGGQPQHF
TRBV18	TRBD2	TRBJ2-7	CASSPLAGGEIGYEQYF
TRBV5-1	-	TRBJ1-5	CASRQGLIRYGNQPQHF
TRBV6-5	-	TRBJ2-1	CASSLRGSSYNEQFF
TRBV6-4	TRBD2	TRBJ2-7	CASSDSIVLTGGPYEQYF
TRBV11-2	-	TRBJ1-2	CASSPSTDFYGYTF
TRBV2	-	TRBJ2-1	CASSANPRANEQFF
TRBV12-5	TRBD2	TRBJ2-6	CASGPTLTSGSFSGANVLTF
TRBV4-2	TRBD2	TRBJ2-5	CASSQDGYDGSGLVFETQYF
TRBV5-6	TRBD1	TRBJ2-7	CASSWDSSYEQYF
TRBV9	TRBD1	TRBJ2-7	CASSVGGTGDEQYF
TRBV30	-	TRBJ1-2	CAWSAGDGYTF
TRBV30	TRBD2	TRBJ2-1	CAWSVLGRGAYNEQFF
TRBV19	TRBD1	TRBJ1-2	CASRFEVQGPRGYGYTF
TRBV9	-	TRBJ2-7	CASSVGGSTYEQYF
TRBV28	TRBD1	TRBJ2-7	CASKEDRGNYEQYF
TRBV27	TRBD1	TRBJ1-2	CASSSGTGKGGYTF
TRBV2	-	TRBJ1-1	CASIWGVDRQNTEAFF
TRBV30	-	TRBJ1-4	CAWSVLDSTNEKLFF
TRBV28	TRBD1	TRBJ1-1	CATTDRGLYTEAFF
TRBV4-1	-	TRBJ1-5	CASSRGLGGNQPQHF
TRBV28	-	TRBJ2-2	CASRDTNTGELFF
TRBV4-3	TRBD1	TRBJ2-7	CASSQDPRTGLREQYF
TRBV10-2	-	TRBJ2-5	CASSESRGETQYF
TRBV6-1	TRBD1	TRBJ1-3	CASKGQPSSGNTIYF
TRBV6-6	-	TRBJ2-7	CASSYPGQRSSYEQYF
TRBV6-4	TRBD2	TRBJ2-1	CASSGLAGGNEQFF